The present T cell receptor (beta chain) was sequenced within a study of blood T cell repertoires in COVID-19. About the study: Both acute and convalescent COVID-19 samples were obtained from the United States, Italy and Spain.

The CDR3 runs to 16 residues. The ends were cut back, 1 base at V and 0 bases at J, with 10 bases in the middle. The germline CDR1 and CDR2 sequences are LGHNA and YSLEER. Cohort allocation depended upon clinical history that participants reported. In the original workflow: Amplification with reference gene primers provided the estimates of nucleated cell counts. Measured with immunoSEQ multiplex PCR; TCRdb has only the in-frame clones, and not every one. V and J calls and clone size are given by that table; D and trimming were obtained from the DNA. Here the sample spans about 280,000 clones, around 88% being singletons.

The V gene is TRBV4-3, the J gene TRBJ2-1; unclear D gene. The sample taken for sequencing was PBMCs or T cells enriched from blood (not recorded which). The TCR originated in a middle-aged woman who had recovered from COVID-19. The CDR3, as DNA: TGCGCCAGCAGCCAAGGGGCGTCCAGCTCCTACAATGAGCAGTTCTTC. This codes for CASSQGASSSYNEQFF.